One T cell receptor beta chain is described in this entry. Produced via immunoSEQ multiplex PCR; TCRdb's table is partial and in-frame only. The sample holds 200,000 to 250,000 clones; approximately 90% are singletons and the top ten take over 0.95%. This sample is part of a study of blood T cell repertoires in COVID-19. The length of the CDR3 is 13 residues. Per germline, CDR1 SEHNR and CDR2 FQNEAQ (reference sequence). The germline V and J ends were trimmed by 7 bases and 5 bases, with 11 bases remaining between them. Sequencing used PBMCs or T cells enriched from blood (not recorded which). This sequence originates from a man aged 25 to 40 who had recovered from COVID-19. This chain uses TRBV7-9 with TRBJ1-4; perhaps TRBD1 as D (5 bases). The DNA of the CDR3 is TGTGCCAGCACTCATAAGGGGAATGAAAAACTGTTTTTT. It codes for CASTHKGNEKLFF.